These 9 T cell receptor beta chains originate from one sample sequenced in a study of control samples from healthy donors and cancer patients. Repertoires were generated with immunoSEQ multiplex PCR, while TCRdb's copy carries only in-frame clones and drops some. Of about 130,000 clones in the sample, over 85% were seen once. Input material: blood. Receptors originate from a man younger than 35 in good health.

A note on this clone: One end of the junction varies from germline; a read error may be responsible. The chain is built from TRBV30 and TRBJ2-5; D is undetermined. This CDR3 is built from 13 residues. Germline CDR1 and CDR2: GTSNPN and SVGIG (reference sequence). CDR3 DNA sequence: TGTGCCTGGAGTGGGAGTGATCAAGAGGCCCAGTACTTC. Translation gives CAWSGSDQEAQYF.

The chain uses TRBV2 and TRBJ1-1, with D possibly matching TRBD1 (6 bases). Trimming pared 1 base from V and 0 bases from J, leaving 9 bases between. The CDR3 consists of 15 residues. Per the germline V gene, CDR1 is SNHLY and CDR2 is FYNNEI. CDR3 sequence reads: CASSEEGGLNTEAFF. The CDR3 DNA follows: TGTGCCAGCAGTGAAGAAGGGGGGCTGAACACTGAAGCTTTCTTT. Variable domain in full (rest from reference TRBV2 and TRBJ1-1): EPEVTQTPSHQVTQMGQEVILRCVPISNHLYFYWYRQILGQKVEFLVSFYNNEISEKSEIFDDQFSVERPDGSNFTLKIRSTKLEDSAMYFCASSEEGGLNTEAFFGQGTRLTVV.

The rearrangement joins TRBV20-1 to TRBJ2-1, with TRBD2 matching over 12 bases. The V gene end was trimmed by 3 bases and the J gene end by 12 bases; junction bases not matched to a gene: 9. CDR1 is DFQATT, CDR2 SNEGSKA, per germline (reference sequence). CDR3 length: 14 amino acids. CDR3 sequence reads: CSASKGTSGLRQFF. DNA of the CDR3: TGCAGTGCTAGTAAGGGGACTAGCGGGCTGCGGCAGTTCTTC.

CDR3 amino acids: CAISEGQRGRDTQYF. DNA for the CDR3: TGTGCCATCAGTGAGGGGCAGCGGGGGAGGGATACGCAGTATTTT. V usage is TRBV10-3 and J usage is TRBJ2-3; 8 bases match TRBD2. The junction had 7 bases not matched to a gene; V was cut back by 2 bases and J by 6 bases. The CDR3 runs to 15 residues. Germline V lookup: CDR1 ENHRY, CDR2 SYGVKD.

The rearrangement links TRBV6-5 to TRBJ2-3; no clear D gene. The CDR3 loop spans 14 amino acids. The germline V gene encodes CDR1 MNHEY and CDR2 SVGAGI. The V and J ends lost 5 bases and 6 bases respectively, with 15 bases between them. The CDR3, as DNA: TGTGCCAGCAGTCCCACCTTCCTCAGGGATACGCAGTATTTT. Encoded protein: CASSPTFLRDTQYF.

This chain uses TRBV5-1 with TRBJ1-4, with D perhaps TRBD1 (6 bases). V was clipped by 5 bases and J by 10 bases, with 21 bases between them. The CDR3 consists of 15 residues. The V gene's germline CDR1 is SGHRS and CDR2 YFSETQ. The CDR3 sequence is CASSDQTGGLGKLFF. The CDR3 nucleotides read TGCGCCAGCAGTGACCAGACAGGAGGGTTGGGAAAACTGTTTTTT.

The chain links TRBV20-1 to TRBJ1-4; no clear D. This CDR3 region has 11 residues. The V gene lost 1 base and the J gene lost 8 bases, with 5 bases spanning the gap. Germline CDR1 and CDR2: DFQATT and SNEGSKA (reference sequence). The CDR3 nucleotides are TGCAGTGCTAGAGGCCCGGAAAAACTGTTTTTT. Its translation: CSARGPEKLFF.

The J gene is TRBJ2-7, the V gene TRBV7-9, with 8 bases identical to TRBD2. This CDR3 has 13 amino acids. Germline V gene lookup returns CDR1 SEHNR and CDR2 FQNEAQ (reference sequence). After removal of 5 bases from V and 3 bases from J, the junction contained 3 bases not matched to a gene. The CDR3 region is CASSATSGYEQYF. The CDR3 coding sequence is TGTGCCAGCAGCGCCACTAGCGGCTACGAGCAGTACTTC.

The rearrangement joins TRBV2 to TRBJ1-4, with D possibly matching TRBD1 (5 bases). This CDR3 has 13 residues. Trimming stripped 10 bases from V and 5 bases from J, with 14 bases between. Per germline, CDR1 SNHLY and CDR2 FYNNEI. CDR3 sequence (DNA): TGTGCCACCAGGCAGGGCCCCAATGAAAAACTGTTTTTT. Its translation: CATRQGPNEKLFF.